Presented here are 2 T cell receptor beta chains from one specimen sequenced in a study of cytomegalovirus exposure and HLA in healthy donors. The primer mix had 60 Vbeta and 13 Jbeta primers. Repertoires were generated with immunoSEQ multiplex PCR, while TCRdb's copy carries only in-frame clones and drops some. The table includes fewer than 110,000 clones, 70% to 80% detected once. The material sequenced was PBMCs. These receptors all come from a man between 18 and 29 years old in good health and CMV-seronegative.

The rearrangement uses TRBV5-4 and TRBJ2-1, with 7 bases aligning to TRBD2. V lost 5 bases and J lost 7; bases outside the gene matches: 9. The CDR3 contains 14 residues. The V gene's germline CDR1 is SGHNT and CDR2 YYREEE (reference sequence). CDR3 sequence: CASSSGLDLNEQFF. Written as DNA, the CDR3 is TGTGCCAGCAGTAGTGGACTAGATCTAAATGAGCAGTTCTTC.

In DNA, the CDR3 is TGTGCCAGCCTCGGAGAGACCCAGTACTTC. It encodes CASLGETQYF. The chain employs TRBV28 and TRBJ2-5; no firm D call. V was cut by 8 bases and J by 4 bases, with 5 bases left in between. The CDR3 contains 10 residues. Germline CDR1 MDHEN, CDR2 SYDVKM.